The clone carrying this T cell receptor beta chain came up many times. Its antigen is not identified. The data were taken from a study of regulatory T cells in long-lasting Graves disease. Study-wide findings and caveats: Persistent Graves' patients showed a TCR diversity that was lower than that of newly diagnosed ones.

V was trimmed by 6 bases and J by 6 bases, leaving 15 bases between them. This CDR3 has 13 residues. Arm-PCR of CDR3 regions and iRepertoire HTBI primers were the basis on which TCR beta libraries were built. One entry per CDR3 protein results from TCRdb running MiXCR on the multiplex PCR reads. The sample lists some 420,000 distinct CDR3 sequences, around a fifth occurring once. Regarding time point: persistent/refractory GD, antithyroid drugs over 5 years with positive TRAb. Following extraction of RNA from PBMCs, that RNA was used to make the TCR library. The input for sequencing was peripheral blood mononuclear cells (PBMCs), taken when the disease was refractory, from a patient treated with antithyroid drugs. The J gene is TRBJ2-7, the V gene TRBV12-3 or TRBV12-4; tentatively, D is TRBD2 (5 bases). The TCR was taken from a female donor with Graves disease. This CDR3 reads CASRKGRVGEQYF. DNA for the CDR3: TGTGCCAGCAGGAAAGGGAGAGTGGGCGAGCAGTACTTC.